This T cell receptor beta chain was sequenced in a study of T-cell memory formation after mild COVID-19. Study observations and caveats: Clones shrinking between day 15 and 85 showed a balanced CD4/CD8 split, and those that grew later tilted toward CD4+.

TCRdb re-derived calls from the 5' RACE reads in MiXCR, one entry per CDR3 protein. The data show approximately 98,000 distinct CDR3 sequences, over 15% seen once. A word on this clonotype: The antigen remains undetermined.

V was trimmed by 4 bases and J by 0 bases, leaving 7 bases between them. Germline values: CDR1 DFQATT, CDR2 SNEGSKA (reference sequence). There are 13 residues in the CDR3. Material for sequencing was PBMCs or a T cell subset sorted from them (not recorded which). This receptor was identified in a young man who had mild COVID-19 (a few samples of this study predate the infection). Cell type and time point are not known. The genes are TRBV20-1 and TRBJ2-1, with a weak D call TRBD1 (5 bases). This chain's CDR3 is CSATTGSYNEQFF. In nucleotides, the CDR3 is TGCAGTGCTACTACAGGCTCCTACAATGAGCAGTTCTTC.